This T cell receptor beta chain was captured in a study of shared clonotypes between healthy human individuals. Whole-study results and caveats: Few donors limited the genetic and exposure-history diversity represented.

As regards this clone: Its antigen is undetermined.

It was CD45RO-negative cells, positively selected for CCR7, that made up naive CD8 cells, with terminally differentiated effector memory CD45RA+ cells excluded. Sequencing was performed with immunoSEQ multiplex PCR; in TCRdb, only in-frame clones are kept and a portion is missing. The table has more than 2 million clones, roughly 93% seen once. Looked up from germline, CDR1 is LGHNA and CDR2 is YSLEER. There are 17 residues in the CDR3. Trimming cost V 0 bases and J 4 bases, with 18 bases left between them. The rearrangement uses TRBV4-3 and TRBJ1-2; maybe TRBD1 (6 bases). The sample was naive CD8+ T cells from PBMCs. The clonotype was recovered from a man aged 18-30 years in good health. Some clones in this sample may be carry-over from other donors' samples. The CDR3 DNA reads TGCGCCAGCAGCCAAGATCGGAGGGGGGCGCGTGTCTATGGCTACACCTTC. It translates to CASSQDRRGARVYGYTF.